The 12 T cell receptor beta chains given below trace back to one sample, sequenced in a study of vaccination and CD4 T cells after COVID-19. Oncomine TCR Beta short-read sequencing was applied to DNA from cultured CD4+ T cells. TCRdb analysed the PCR reads with MiXCR anew, one entry per CDR3 protein. In the table there are 15,000 to 20,000 distinct CDR3 sequences, 60% to 80% of which are singletons. These TCRs' antigens remain unknown. Sample treatment: roughly 10-day PBMC culture with coronavirus spike peptide pools or control peptides (ViraFEST assay). The sequenced material came from CD4+ T cells from blood, cultured in vitro. All receptors derive from a human donor who had recovered from COVID-19.

The rearrangement links TRBV11-2 to TRBJ1-1; 7 bases fit TRBD1. Trimming at V came to 3 bases and at J to 6 bases, leaving 4 bases not matched to a gene. This CDR3 comprises 13 residues. In germline, CDR1 is SGHAT, CDR2 FQNNGV. The CDR3 nucleotides read TGTGCCAGCAGCTTCACAGGGGCCCCTGAAGCTTTCTTT. Translated, it gives CASSFTGAPEAFF.

CDR3 sequence: CASSLETGIITEKLFF. The CDR3 DNA reads TGTGCCAGCAGCTTAGAGACGGGGATTATAACGGAAAAACTGTTTTTT. The rearrangement joins TRBV7-8 to TRBJ1-4; D is ambiguous. Germline CDR1 SGHVS, CDR2 FQNEAQ. The V gene lost 1 base and the J gene lost 8 bases, with 17 bases spanning the gap. The CDR3 totals 16 residues.

The V gene is TRBV19, the J gene TRBJ2-1; 7 nucleotides line up with TRBD2. This CDR3 is 15 amino acids long. With 4 bases clipped from V and 2 bases from J, the junction kept 5 bases outside the gene matches. The germline gives CDR1 LNHDA, CDR2 SQIVND (reference sequence). The CDR3 nucleotides are TGTGCCAGTAGTAGTGAGCGGGGCCCCTACAATGAGCAGTTCTTC. Protein: CASSSERGPYNEQFF.

The chain is built from TRBV7-2 and TRBJ2-7; 10 bases align to TRBD1. This CDR3 has 14 amino acids. From germline, CDR1 is SGHTA and CDR2 FQGNSA. With V trimmed by 5 bases and J by 2 bases, 3 bases remained unmatched. CDR3 amino acids: CASSRDRGAYEQYF. CDR3 nucleotide sequence: TGTGCCAGCAGCCGGGACAGGGGAGCCTACGAGCAGTACTTC.

This clonotype was seen a few times. The chain employs TRBV6-2 or TRBV6-3 and TRBJ2-3; D gene unclear. V was trimmed by 1 base and J by 4 bases, leaving 9 bases between them. The CDR3 covers 14 residues. The germline V gene encodes CDR1 MNHEY and CDR2 SVGEGT. Here the CDR3 DNA reads TGTGCCAGCAGTTACTACAGCCCGGCAGATACGCAGTATTTT. Protein sequence: CASSYYSPADTQYF.

This clonotype was seen a few times. The V call is TRBV19, the J call TRBJ1-2; 7 positions match TRBD1. The trim removed 4 bases at V and 4 bases at J, leaving 9 bases unmatched. The V gene's germline CDR1 is LNHDA and CDR2 SQIVND (reference sequence). This CDR3 comprises 15 residues. In DNA form, the CDR3 reads TGTGCCAGTAGTAAAACAGGGGAAATCGGCTATGGCTACACCTTC. Protein product: CASSKTGEIGYGYTF.

This clonotype has more than one count but fewer than ten. The chain has TRBV6-4 and TRBJ2-1; TRBD1 agrees at 7 bases. CDR3 length: 14 residues. The V gene's germline CDR1 is MRHNA and CDR2 SNTAGT. V shed 2 bases, J shed 5 bases, and the junction held 3 bases outside the gene matches. The CDR3 sequence is CASSDTGANNEQFF. The CDR3 region has the DNA TGTGCCAGCAGTGACACAGGGGCAAACAATGAGCAGTTCTTC.

In this sample, this clonotype turned up a few times. This rearrangement joins TRBV2 to TRBJ1-1, with unresolved D. The V end lost 4 bases, the J end lost 1 base, and 10 bases lay between the germline ends. CDR1 is SNHLY, CDR2 FYNNEI, per germline. The CDR3 runs to 14 residues. Here the CDR3 reads CASSGLQKNTEAFF. The CDR3 nucleotides read TGTGCCAGCAGTGGGCTACAGAAGAACACTGAAGCTTTCTTT.

The chain joins TRBV20-1 to TRBJ1-5, with no clear D. V lost 3 bases to trimming and J lost 2 bases, with 11 bases between them. Germline V CDR1 and CDR2: DFQATT, SNEGSKA (reference sequence). This CDR3 has 14 residues. This CDR3 reads CSASALWGNQPQHF. CDR3 sequence (DNA): TGCAGTGCTAGTGCGTTGTGGGGCAATCAGCCCCAGCATTTT.

This chain connects TRBV7-3 to TRBJ2-1; 11 bases are a match to TRBD2. Germline CDR1 and CDR2: SGHTA and FQGTGA. V shed 6 bases, J shed 6 bases, and the junction held 7 bases outside the gene matches. The CDR3 length is 15 residues. In DNA, the CDR3 is TGTGCCAGCAGTGTAACCGGGACTAGCGGCAATGAGCAGTTCTTC. This codes for CASSVTGTSGNEQFF.

The chain combines TRBV2 with TRBJ1-5; TRBD1 might be the D (5 bases). Germline V gene sequence: CDR1 SNHLY, CDR2 FYNNEI. The CDR3 runs to 14 residues. Trimming took off 4 bases at V and 8 bases at J, with 15 bases between the two ends. CDR3 bases: TGTGCCAGCAGTGTCGGGAGCAGGGAGAAGCCCCAGCATTTT. Amino acid sequence: CASSVGSREKPQHF.

CDR3 coding DNA: TGTGCCAGCAGTTTGGGGGGCGCGGACATTCAGTACTTC. It codes for CASSLGGADIQYF. This chain connects TRBV28 to TRBJ2-4; D could derive from TRBD1 or TRBD2 (6 bases each). Trimming stripped 3 bases from V and 8 bases from J, with 11 bases between. Germline CDR1 reads MDHEN; CDR2 reads SYDVKM. The CDR3 is made up of 13 amino acids. The full variable domain, in which reference TRBV28 and TRBJ2-4 provide the parts outside the CDR3, is DVKVTQSSRYLVKRTGEKVFLECVQDMDHENMFWYRQDPGLGLRLIYFSYDVKMKEKGDIPEGYSVSREKKERFSLILESASTNQTSMYLCASSLGGADIQYFGAGTRLSVL.